These 23 T cell receptor beta chains share one sample of origin, sequenced in a study of technical replicates of blood from a handful of donors. TCRdb's copy holds only in-frame clones and misses some; the assay was immunoSEQ multiplex PCR. The sample carries more than 95,000 clones, 95% recorded once. What was sequenced was T cells isolated from PBMCs. The receptors here all came from a human donor in good health.

The chain has TRBV11-2 and TRBJ1-6; TRBD1 matches at 10 bases. With V trimmed by 6 bases and J by 10 bases, 15 bases remained unmatched. This CDR3 is built from 17 residues. The germline CDR1 and CDR2 sequences are SGHAT and FQNNGV. CDR3 coding DNA: TGTGCCAGCAGTACTTTGGTGGGACAGGGGATCGAGTCACCCCTCCACTTT. Its translation: CASSTLVGQGIESPLHF. Full variable domain (rest looked up from reference TRBV11-2 and TRBJ1-6): EAGVAQSPRYKIIEKRQSVAFWCNPISGHATLYWYQQILGQGPKLLIQFQNNGVVDDSQLPKDRFSAERLKGVDSTLKIQPAKLEDSAVYLCASSTLVGQGIESPLHFGNGTRLTVT.

The V and J genes are TRBV5-5 and TRBJ1-3; TRBD1 matches 9 bases. Germline V gene lookup returns CDR1 SGHKS and CDR2 YYEKEE (reference sequence). The CDR3 runs to 15 residues. V trimming: 5 bases; J trimming: 2 bases; junction bases outside the gene matches: 5. The CDR3 reads CASRLRQGAGNTIYF. The CDR3 coding sequence is TGTGCCAGCAGACTTAGACAGGGGGCTGGAAACACCATATATTTT.

This clone has only one observation. The chain couples TRBV29-1 to TRBJ2-7, with 8 bases lining up with TRBD1. Germline lookup yields CDR1 SQVTM and CDR2 ANQGSEA. There are 13 residues in the CDR3. The junction had 4 bases not matched to a gene; V was cut back by 4 bases and J by 2 bases. CDR3 nucleotides: TGCAGCGTTGTTACAGGGGGGACCTACGAGCAGTACTTC. Encoded protein: CSVVTGGTYEQYF.

The chain carries TRBV5-1 and TRBJ1-1; possibly TRBD1 for D (5 bases). The CDR3 extends over 14 amino acids. Germline CDR1 SGHRS, CDR2 YFSETQ. V was clipped by 3 bases and J by 4 bases, with 13 bases between them. DNA for the CDR3: TGCGCCAGCAGCTCCACAGGATCGACCACTGAAGCTTTCTTT. This translates into CASSSTGSTTEAFF.

This clone was observed once. The CDR3 sequence is CASRQQGDTEAFF. CDR3 sequence (DNA): TGTGCCAGCAGACAACAGGGCGACACTGAAGCTTTCTTT. The rearrangement uses TRBV6-1 and TRBJ1-1; D possibly corresponds to TRBD1 (6 bases). The germline gives CDR1 MNHNS, CDR2 SASEGT. The CDR3 consists of 13 residues. Trimming left V 6 bases short and J 3 bases short, with 11 bases between.

The chain couples TRBV15 to TRBJ1-1; perhaps TRBD1 as D (5 bases). The germline V and J ends were trimmed by 4 bases and 4 bases, with 16 bases remaining between them. The CDR3 has 15 amino acids. The germline gives CDR1 LNHNV, CDR2 YYDKDF (reference sequence). The CDR3, as DNA: TGTGCCACCAGCACGGGGGGGAGGGACGGCACTGAAGCTTTCTTT. It codes for CATSTGGRDGTEAFF. Full variable domain (remainder filled in from reference TRBV15 and TRBJ1-1): DAMVIQNPRYQVTQFGKPVTLSCSQTLNHNVMYWYQQKSSQAPKLLFHYYDKDFNNEADTPDNFQSRRPNTSFCFLDIRSPGLGDTAMYLCATSTGGRDGTEAFFGQGTRLTVV.

This clone appeared a single time. The chain couples TRBV5-1 to TRBJ2-7; maybe TRBD1 (6 bases). Trimming took off 0 bases at V and 5 bases at J, with 18 bases between the two ends. This CDR3 contains 16 residues. Germline V gives CDR1 SGHRS, CDR2 YFSETQ. CDR3 DNA sequence: TGCGCCAGCAGCTTGGCGACGGTGGGCAGGGGCCACGAGCAGTACTTC. Protein product: CASSLATVGRGHEQYF. Filled out from reference TRBV5-1 and TRBJ2-7, the complete variable domain reads KAGVTQTPRYLIKTRGQQVTLSCSPISGHRSVSWYQQTPGQGLQFLFEYFSETQRNKGNFPGRFSGRQFSNSRSEMNVSTLELGDSALYLCASSLATVGRGHEQYFGPGTRLTVT.

This clone has just a few counts. The chain uses TRBV10-3 and TRBJ1-1, with D perhaps matching TRBD1 (5 bases). Trimming shortened V by 7 bases and J by 2 bases, and 8 bases separated the two germline ends. The V gene's germline CDR1 is ENHRY and CDR2 SYGVKD. The CDR3 loop spans 12 amino acids. The CDR3: CAIKDINTEAFF. In DNA form, the CDR3 reads TGTGCCATCAAGGACATTAACACTGAAGCTTTCTTT.

V and J are TRBV5-1 and TRBJ1-3; D is unclear. This CDR3 region has 14 residues. Germline V lookup: CDR1 SGHRS, CDR2 YFSETQ. The V gene lost 0 bases and the J gene lost 0 bases, with 4 bases spanning the gap. This CDR3 is CASSLGSSGNTIYF. CDR3 nucleotide sequence: TGCGCCAGCAGCTTGGGGAGCTCTGGAAACACCATATATTTT.

This clone has a single count. This chain links TRBV11-2 with TRBJ2-1, with 9 bases lining up with TRBD2. This CDR3 is 17 amino acids long. Germline values: CDR1 SGHAT, CDR2 FQNNGV. The junction had 14 bases not matched to a gene; V was cut back by 5 bases and J by 6 bases. CDR3 nucleotide sequence: TGTGCCAGCAGCCGAAGACCACTAGCGGGCGGGTTCAATGAGCAGTTCTTC. Its protein is CASSRRPLAGGFNEQFF.

This chain connects TRBV11-2 to TRBJ2-1, with D maybe TRBD1 (5 bases). Germline V gene lookup returns CDR1 SGHAT and CDR2 FQNNGV. Trimming pared 0 bases from V and 5 bases from J, leaving 14 bases between. This CDR3 has 16 residues. The CDR3 sequence is CASSLDPWGYDNEQFF. DNA for the CDR3: TGTGCCAGCAGCTTAGATCCTTGGGGCTACGACAATGAGCAGTTCTTC.

V and J are TRBV4-1 and TRBJ1-6; unclear D gene. Germline V gene lookup returns CDR1 MGHRA and CDR2 YSYEKL. Between the trimmed V and J ends, which lost 0 bases and 4 bases, there was a span of 10 bases. The CDR3 has 16 amino acids. In nucleotides, the CDR3 is TGCGCCAGCAGCCAAGAGCAGGCCGGTTATAATTCACCCCTCCACTTT. Its translation: CASSQEQAGYNSPLHF.

The chain uses TRBV27 and TRBJ2-7; 7 positions match TRBD2. With V trimmed by 2 bases and J by 4 bases, 5 bases remained unmatched. The CDR3 is made up of 14 amino acids. CDR1 is MNHEY, CDR2 SMNVEV, per germline (reference sequence). The CDR3 sequence: CASSLSGGGYEQYF. The CDR3 DNA reads TGTGCCAGCAGTTTAAGTGGGGGGGGATACGAGCAGTACTTC.

V and J are TRBV27 and TRBJ2-1, with TRBD2 matching 9 bases. J lost 2 bases, V lost 3 bases, and 5 bases had no gene match. The germline gives CDR1 MNHEY, CDR2 SMNVEV (reference sequence). The length of the CDR3 is 16 residues. This CDR3 is CASSLFSGRAYNEQFF. As DNA, the CDR3 is TGTGCCAGCAGTTTGTTTAGCGGGAGAGCCTACAATGAGCAGTTCTTC.

The genes are TRBV6-1 and TRBJ1-2; TRBD1 matches at 8 bases. The CDR3 length is 15 residues. Germline V gene sequence: CDR1 MNHNS, CDR2 SASEGT. The junction had 8 bases not matched to a gene; V was cut back by 1 base and J by 7 bases. The CDR3 sequence is CASSEDLGRGLGYTF. CDR3 DNA: TGTGCCAGCAGTGAAGACCTCGGCAGGGGGCTTGGCTACACCTTC.

The chain is built from TRBV10-3 and TRBJ2-1; D remains ambiguous. Germline CDR1 reads ENHRY; CDR2 reads SYGVKD. CDR3 size: 13 residues. V lost 0 bases to trimming and J lost 6 bases, with 6 bases between them. The CDR3 sequence: CAISESTGNEQFF. CDR3 DNA: TGTGCCATCAGTGAGTCGACGGGCAATGAGCAGTTCTTC.

A single count supports this clone. The gene calls are TRBV29-1 and TRBJ1-2; D is unresolved. Germline V gives CDR1 SQVTM, CDR2 ANQGSEA. V was shortened by 3 bases and J by 4 bases, with 12 bases between the two germline ends. This CDR3 has 13 residues. The CDR3 nucleotides are TGCAGCGTTGATGCGGCGGCCCTCTATGGCTACACCTTC. Translation gives CSVDAAALYGYTF.

The chain employs TRBV27 and TRBJ2-5; 13 positions match TRBD2. V lost 6 bases, J lost 4 bases, and 8 bases stayed unmatched. The CDR3 has 16 amino acids. From germline, CDR1 is MNHEY and CDR2 SMNVEV (reference sequence). The CDR3 loop is CASSRTSGRGRETQYF. CDR3 nucleotides: TGTGCCAGCAGCCGGACTAGCGGGAGAGGTCGAGAGACCCAGTACTTC.

This CDR3 is CASSPWGDPYNEQFF. Written as DNA, the CDR3 is TGTGCCAGCAGCCCGTGGGGGGACCCCTACAATGAGCAGTTCTTC. The rearrangement joins TRBV11-2 to TRBJ2-1; the D gene is possibly TRBD2 (6 bases). CDR3 length equals 15 residues. Germline CDR1 reads SGHAT; CDR2 reads FQNNGV. Trimming pared 5 bases from V and 2 bases from J, leaving 13 bases between.

The V call is TRBV2, the J call TRBJ1-4, with D perhaps TRBD1 (5 bases). This CDR3 is 15 amino acids long. The germline CDR1 and CDR2 sequences are SNHLY and FYNNEI. Trimming stripped 5 bases from V and 2 bases from J, with 12 bases between. The CDR3 is CASSLSGFTNEKLFF. As DNA, the CDR3 is TGTGCCAGCAGTCTCTCAGGGTTCACTAATGAAAAACTGTTTTTT.

The chain is built from TRBV21-1 and TRBJ2-5; the D call TRBD2 from the table was never checked on the DNA. TRBV21-1 has pseudogene status. This CDR3 is built from 15 residues. CDR3 residues: CASSKVDFSGETQYF. The CDR3, as DNA: TGTGCCAGCAGCAAAGTTGACTTCTCTGGGGAGACCCAGTACTTC.

V is TRBV6-1 and J is TRBJ2-7; TRBD2 matches 10 bases. After removal of 3 bases from V and 3 bases from J, the junction contained 2 bases not matched to a gene. The CDR3 extends over 14 amino acids. Germline loops: CDR1 MNHNS, CDR2 SASEGT. The CDR3 DNA reads as TGTGCCAGCAGTGATAGCGGGAGGCGCTACGAGCAGTACTTC. Translating it yields CASSDSGRRYEQYF.

This chain joins TRBV7-6 and TRBJ2-5, with 7 bases aligning to TRBD2. The CDR3 spans 14 residues. The V and J ends lost 5 bases and 3 bases, in that order; junction bases with no gene match: 6. Per the germline V gene, CDR1 is SGHVS and CDR2 is FNYEAQ. CDR3 nucleotides: TGTGCCAGCAGCAGCTTTGGGGGGGAAGAGACCCAGTACTTC. It yields the protein CASSSFGGEETQYF.